This T cell receptor beta chain was found in a study of shared clonotypes between healthy human individuals. Naive CD8 populations comprised CD45RO-negative cells positively selected for CCR7, excluding terminally differentiated effector memory CD45RA+ cells. For this clone: Other DNA sequences of this sample code for an identical CDR3.

Unmatched junction bases numbered 2, after V lost 1 base and J lost 3 bases. The CDR3 runs to 14 residues. Germline CDR1 is SGHVS and CDR2 is FQNEAQ. TCRdb's copy holds only in-frame clones and misses some; the assay was immunoSEQ multiplex PCR. The repertoire holds about 2.1 million clones, with more than 85% as singletons. Material for sequencing was naive CD8+ T cells from PBMCs. This sequence originates from a man aged 18 to 29 in good health. Some clones in this sample may be carry-over from other donors' samples. The chain has TRBV7-8 and TRBJ2-7; 8 positions agree with TRBD2. The CDR3 nucleotides are TGTGCCAGCAGCTTAGGTAGCGGGAACTACGAGCAGTACTTC. Protein product: CASSLGSGNYEQYF.